The rows below give T cell receptor beta chains drawn from one sample of a study of cytomegalovirus exposure and HLA in healthy donors. TCRdb keeps only in-frame clones here, not all; method: immunoSEQ multiplex PCR. In the table there are 120,000 to 150,000 clones, 82% of which are singletons. The sample taken for sequencing was PBMCs. Receptors were obtained from a man younger than 30 in good health and CMV-seropositive. Both conserved end residues are part of each CDR3. The order of the fields is D gene, V gene, J gene, clone size, CDR3 protein, CDR3 DNA. D genes are given only for firm matches. Where a row states a size, it is once, few, many or the class of an expanded clone; other rows omit it.

d_call: TRBD2
v_call: TRBV6-5
j_call: TRBJ2-7
clone_size: NA
cdr3_aa: CASRDSGLALYEQYF
cdr3_nt: TGTGCCAGCAGGGACTCGGGACTAGCTTTATACGAGCAGTACTTC

d_call: NA
v_call: TRBV6-6
j_call: TRBJ2-7
clone_size: NA
cdr3_aa: CASSEVLTITYEQYF
cdr3_nt: TGTGCCAGCAGTGAGGTCCTCACCATCACCTACGAGCAGTACTTC

d_call: NA
v_call: TRBV27
j_call: TRBJ2-7
clone_size: NA
cdr3_aa: CASTGPYEQYF
cdr3_nt: TGTGCCAGCACTGGGCCCTACGAGCAGTACTTC

d_call: NA
v_call: TRBV2
j_call: TRBJ2-1
clone_size: NA
cdr3_aa: CASSENPGILGSEQFF
cdr3_nt: TGTGCCAGCAGTGAAAATCCCGGGATCCTTGGGAGTGAGCAGTTCTTC

d_call: TRBD2
v_call: TRBV7-9
j_call: TRBJ2-1
clone_size: NA
cdr3_aa: CASSPAGGPYNEQFF
cdr3_nt: TGTGCCAGCAGCCCAGCGGGAGGCCCCTACAATGAGCAGTTCTTC

d_call: NA
v_call: TRBV18
j_call: TRBJ1-2
clone_size: NA
cdr3_aa: CASPPSRADYGYTF
cdr3_nt: TGTGCCAGCCCACCGTCGAGAGCGGACTATGGCTACACCTTC

d_call: TRBD1
v_call: TRBV10-3
j_call: TRBJ2-4
clone_size: NA
cdr3_aa: CAISEQTGKSGSVAKNIQYF
cdr3_nt: TGTGCCATCAGTGAACAGACAGGGAAATCTGGATCAGTAGCCAAAAACATTCAGTACTTC

d_call: NA
v_call: TRBV28
j_call: TRBJ1-1
clone_size: NA
cdr3_aa: CASSLDTDSSLNTEAFF
cdr3_nt: TGTGCCAGCAGTTTAGATACGGACTCTTCTCTGAACACTGAAGCTTTCTTT

d_call: NA
v_call: TRBV9
j_call: TRBJ1-5
clone_size: NA
cdr3_aa: CASSIGGGSNQPQHF
cdr3_nt: TGTGCCAGCAGCATAGGAGGTGGGAGCAATCAGCCCCAGCATTTT

d_call: NA
v_call: TRBV18
j_call: TRBJ2-5
clone_size: NA
cdr3_aa: CASSPPTGWETQYF
cdr3_nt: TGTGCCAGCTCACCACCGACGGGGTGGGAGACCCAGTACTTC

d_call: NA
v_call: TRBV5-4
j_call: TRBJ1-4
clone_size: NA
cdr3_aa: CASSPSPAGVGEKLFF
cdr3_nt: TGTGCCAGCAGCCCAAGCCCGGCAGGGGTGGGTGAAAAACTGTTTTTT

d_call: TRBD2
v_call: TRBV4-1
j_call: TRBJ2-1
clone_size: NA
cdr3_aa: CASSQWTSGINEQFF
cdr3_nt: TGCGCCAGCAGCCAATGGACTAGCGGGATCAATGAGCAGTTCTTC

d_call: TRBD2
v_call: TRBV5-5
j_call: TRBJ2-3
clone_size: NA
cdr3_aa: CASSLLAGVDTQYF
cdr3_nt: TGTGCCAGCAGCTTGCTAGCGGGGGTAGATACGCAGTATTTT

d_call: NA
v_call: TRBV27
j_call: TRBJ2-1
clone_size: NA
cdr3_aa: CASSLSVSSYNEQFF
cdr3_nt: TGTGCCAGCAGTTTATCTGTGAGCTCCTACAATGAGCAGTTCTTC

d_call: NA
v_call: TRBV7-8
j_call: TRBJ2-3
clone_size: few
cdr3_aa: CASSPLSGGNTDTQYF
cdr3_nt: TGTGCCAGCAGCCCACTTTCAGGGGGGAACACAGATACGCAGTATTTT

d_call: NA
v_call: TRBV29-1
j_call: TRBJ1-2
clone_size: NA
cdr3_aa: CSVDTRSYGYTF
cdr3_nt: TGCAGCGTTGACACTAGATCCTATGGCTACACCTTC

d_call: NA
v_call: TRBV5-4
j_call: TRBJ1-1
clone_size: NA
cdr3_aa: CASSLYGGDTEAFF
cdr3_nt: TGTGCCAGCAGCCTTTATGGGGGGGACACTGAAGCTTTCTTT

d_call: NA
v_call: TRBV7-9
j_call: TRBJ1-1
clone_size: NA
cdr3_aa: CSSSLSSTEAFF
cdr3_nt: TGTTCCAGCAGCTTATCTAGCACTGAAGCTTTCTTT

d_call: NA
v_call: TRBV5-1
j_call: TRBJ2-1
clone_size: NA
cdr3_aa: CASSLEGVTGSSYNEQFF
cdr3_nt: TGCGCCAGCAGCTTGGAGGGCGTCACAGGGAGCTCCTACAATGAGCAGTTCTTC

d_call: NA
v_call: TRBV6-6
j_call: TRBJ1-3
clone_size: NA
cdr3_aa: CASTDSTLSGNTIYF
cdr3_nt: TGTGCCAGCACGGACAGCACCCTCTCTGGAAACACCATATATTTT

d_call: TRBD1
v_call: TRBV18
j_call: TRBJ1-2
clone_size: NA
cdr3_aa: CASSPETGSNYGYTF
cdr3_nt: TGTGCCAGCTCACCAGAGACAGGGAGTAACTATGGCTACACCTTC

d_call: TRBD1
v_call: TRBV28
j_call: TRBJ1-5
clone_size: NA
cdr3_aa: CASSQNLGQGSQPQHF
cdr3_nt: TGTGCCAGCAGTCAAAATCTCGGACAGGGGAGTCAGCCCCAGCATTTT

d_call: NA
v_call: TRBV28
j_call: TRBJ1-2
clone_size: NA
cdr3_aa: CASRRDKIGYTF
cdr3_nt: TGTGCCAGCAGAAGGGACAAAATCGGCTACACCTTC

d_call: NA
v_call: TRBV29-1
j_call: TRBJ2-2
clone_size: once
cdr3_aa: CSVGGRLNTGELFF
cdr3_nt: TGCAGCGTTGGCGGTAGGCTCAACACCGGGGAGCTGTTTTTT

d_call: NA
v_call: TRBV5-1
j_call: TRBJ2-7
clone_size: NA
cdr3_aa: CASSLEDRRDYEQYF
cdr3_nt: TGCGCCAGCAGCTTGGAGGACCGACGGGACTACGAGCAGTACTTC

d_call: NA
v_call: TRBV6-4
j_call: TRBJ1-5
clone_size: NA
cdr3_aa: CASSDSDLWASNQPQHF
cdr3_nt: TGTGCCAGCAGTGACTCCGATCTTTGGGCTAGCAATCAGCCCCAGCATTTT

d_call: TRBD1
v_call: TRBV27
j_call: TRBJ2-5
clone_size: NA
cdr3_aa: CASSPRTGVKTQYF
cdr3_nt: TGTGCCAGCAGCCCCAGGACAGGGGTAAAGACCCAGTACTTC

d_call: NA
v_call: TRBV6-1
j_call: TRBJ1-1
clone_size: NA
cdr3_aa: CASSVRGQGNTEAFF
cdr3_nt: TGTGCCAGCAGTGTAAGGGGTCAGGGGAACACTGAAGCTTTCTTT

d_call: TRBD2
v_call: TRBV19
j_call: TRBJ2-1
clone_size: NA
cdr3_aa: CASSILTSGSWGEQFF
cdr3_nt: TGTGCCAGTAGTATCCTGACTAGCGGGAGTTGGGGAGAGCAGTTCTTC

d_call: TRBD2
v_call: TRBV28
j_call: TRBJ2-5
clone_size: NA
cdr3_aa: CASSLYPAAGGQETQYF
cdr3_nt: TGTGCCAGCAGTTTATACCCGGCAGCGGGGGGACAAGAGACCCAGTACTTC

d_call: NA
v_call: TRBV7-2
j_call: TRBJ2-7
clone_size: NA
cdr3_aa: CASSLGPGSSYEQYF
cdr3_nt: TGTGCCAGCAGCTTAGGACCGGGGAGCTCCTACGAGCAGTACTTC

d_call: TRBD1
v_call: TRBV5-6
j_call: TRBJ2-3
clone_size: NA
cdr3_aa: CASSYGTVPTDTQYF
cdr3_nt: TGTGCCAGCAGCTATGGGACAGTCCCCACAGATACGCAGTATTTT

d_call: TRBD2
v_call: TRBV28
j_call: TRBJ2-7
clone_size: NA
cdr3_aa: CASSLSSGRASTYEQYF
cdr3_nt: TGTGCCAGCAGTTTATCTAGCGGGAGGGCGAGCACCTACGAGCAGTACTTC